This TCR beta chain was sequenced for a study of CD8 T cells in ankylosing spondylitis. Study-level points and caveats: Earlier authors reported some of these motif variants in reactive arthritis synovial fluid and blood. Seemingly characteristic of ankylosing spondylitis blood was a TCR beta motif consisting of about 8 highly homologous variants.

Making use of molecular barcodes, quantitative 5'-RACE generated TCR beta libraries. Each CDR3 protein gets one entry after TCRdb re-called the 5' RACE reads with MiXCR. The table lists roughly 700,000 distinct CDR3 sequences, around 20% of them singletons. The V end lost 3 bases, the J end lost 6 bases, and 11 bases lay between the germline ends. Germline CDR1 SQVTM, CDR2 ANQGSEA. The CDR3 runs to 13 residues. This clonotype was detected only a few times. Its cognate antigen is unknown. Sample: blood, either unsorted or a sorted T cell fraction (not recorded which). This chain links TRBV29-1 with TRBJ2-2; D gene uncertain. The clonotype originates from a male donor with ankylosing spondylitis. Written as DNA, the CDR3 is TGCAGCGTTGAGGACCCTATATCCGGGGAGCTGTTTTTT. Amino acids: CSVEDPISGELFF.